This record concerns one TCR beta chain sequence. The antigen remains undetermined. The sample comes from a study of Graves' ophthalmopathy and Graves' hyperthyroidism. Study-level information: Calling hyperthyroidism stable required that no ophthalmopathy show up within 18 months of follow-up.

Whole-study findings and limits: Classification of ophthalmopathy versus stable hyperthyroidism by a 13-signature model yielded roughly 86% sensitivity and 70% to 83% specificity.

Amplifying from RNA transcripts, the study obtained TCR beta CDR3 regions. A first-round RT-PCR used HTBI primers, followed by a second-round multiplex PCR. Each CDR3 protein is one row after TCRdb ran MiXCR on the multiplex PCR reads. The table records approximately 1.2 million distinct CDR3 sequences, about 38% of them present only once. Exclusion applied to patients with other autoimmune diseases, uncontrolled infections, pregnancy or lactation. The receptor was isolated from an adult man with Graves' hyperthyroidism. What was sequenced was peripheral blood or thyroid tissue (not recorded which).

The CDR3 spells CASSLGGAESSYEQYF. The CDR3 DNA sequence: TGTGCCAGCAGCTTGGGTGGGGCGGAAAGCTCCTACGAGCAGTACTTC. V and J are TRBV5-4 and TRBJ2-7, with TRBD1 as a possible D gene (5 bases). This CDR3 spans 16 amino acids. Deletions cut 0 bases from V and 0 bases from J, with 13 bases between. Germline V gene lookup returns CDR1 SGHNT and CDR2 YYREEE (reference sequence).